The TCR beta chain under discussion was sequenced for a study of blood T cell repertoires in COVID-19. About the research overall: The cDNA or gDNA used as material had been derived from T cells, B-cell-depleted T cells, or PBMCs.

Original processing notes: The assay estimated nucleated cells by amplifying reference gene primers. Libraries were prepared by immunoSEQ multiplex PCR; TCRdb keeps only in-frame clonotypes and omits some of them. Clonal size and the V and J genes are those of that table, whereas D and trimming came from the DNA. The sample consists of around 70,000 clones, approximately 79% of them appearing once. The ends were cut back, 7 bases at V and 2 bases at J, with 16 bases in the middle. Germline CDR1 reads SGHKS; CDR2 reads YYEKEE (reference sequence). The CDR3 spans 15 residues. This clone was observed a few times.

The clonotype was recovered from a man between 60 and 70 years old with acute or convalescent COVID-19. The source material was peripheral blood. The chain combines TRBV5-5 with TRBJ1-3, with D hard to call. The CDR3 spells CASLRGGSTGNTIYF. DNA for the CDR3: TGTGCCAGCCTCAGAGGTGGTTCGACTGGAAACACCATATATTTT.